A selection of T cell receptor beta chains follows, all from one sample in a study of monozygotic twins with inflammatory bowel disease. TCRdb re-called the 5' RACE reads and catalogs CDR3 proteins one per entry, DNA excluded. This repertoire includes approximately 390,000 distinct CDR3 sequences. The sequencing input was blood. The receptor set was obtained from a human donor with ulcerative colitis or Crohn's disease, or a healthy co-twin of an affected twin (not recorded which). Each CDR3 is given with its conserved first and last residue. Each record gives: J gene, V gene, CDR3 protein.

TRBJ2-4 TRBV5-4 CASSDPSGDTKNIQYF
TRBJ1-2 TRBV12-5 CASGLEYVYGYTF
TRBJ1-5 TRBV10-3 CAISEGHPALGGNQPQHF
TRBJ2-7 TRBV20-1 CSATGADYEQYF
TRBJ1-2 TRBV14 CASSLTGGPSGYTF
TRBJ2-1 TRBV9 CASSFRPDVSSYNEQFF
TRBJ2-1 TRBV4-1 CASSRLAGGGNEQFF
TRBJ2-2 TRBV7-2 CASTNSGIGELFF
TRBJ2-1 TRBV14 CASSTTGVSYNEQFF
TRBJ2-1 TRBV7-6 CASSLGFGGRVNNEQFF
TRBJ2-5 TRBV20-1 CSALIPGRVIETQYF
TRBJ2-1 TRBV12-3/TRBV12-4 CASSLTNEQFF
TRBJ2-3 TRBV3-1 CASSQDLGSGRADTQYF
TRBJ1-6 TRBV5-1 CASSVTGTVDSPLHF
TRBJ2-7 TRBV19 CASSIDHRGYQQYF
TRBJ2-1 TRBV5-1 CASSQTGSSYNEQFF
TRBJ2-2 TRBV24-1 CATSRLAGELFF
TRBJ2-1 TRBV20-1 CSAHGSGRNPLYNEQFF
TRBJ1-4 TRBV6-5 CASSYSRFANEKLFF
TRBJ1-5 TRBV28 CASSPEDRGRINSNQPQHF
TRBJ2-7 TRBV7-2 CASSFTGLEQYF
TRBJ2-6 TRBV20-1 CSARQGSGANVLTF
TRBJ2-2 TRBV18 CASSNLDTGELFF
TRBJ1-5 TRBV6-2/TRBV6-3 CASSSPNREWQPQHF
TRBJ1-2 TRBV3-1 CASSQDTGTIYGYTF
TRBJ2-7 TRBV6-5 CASSYGGPQGEQYF